This entry features one TCR beta chain sequence. Authors' data handling: Researchers report that nucleated cell counts were estimated from reference gene primer amplification. Only in-frame clones appear in the TCRdb table, and some are missing; sequencing was by immunoSEQ multiplex PCR. From that table come the V and J calls and clone size; the DNA was used to work out D and trimming. The table includes tens of thousands of clones, about 80% detected once. This record belongs to a study of blood T cell repertoires in COVID-19. At the level of the study: The United States, Italy and Spain supplied acute and convalescent COVID-19 samples. The cDNA or gDNA used as material had been derived from T cells, B-cell-depleted T cells, or PBMCs.

This CDR3 is 14 amino acids long. Trimming cost V 2 bases and J 2 bases; bases outside gene matches: 0. Looked up from germline, CDR1 is SEHNR and CDR2 is FQNEAQ (reference sequence). The sample was peripheral blood. The chain has TRBV7-9 and TRBJ1-3; 7 bases fit TRBD1. This sequence originates from a woman of 80 years or more with acute or convalescent COVID-19. The CDR3, as DNA: TGTGCCAGCAGCTTACAGGGGGCTGGAAACACCATATATTTT. As protein: CASSLQGAGNTIYF.